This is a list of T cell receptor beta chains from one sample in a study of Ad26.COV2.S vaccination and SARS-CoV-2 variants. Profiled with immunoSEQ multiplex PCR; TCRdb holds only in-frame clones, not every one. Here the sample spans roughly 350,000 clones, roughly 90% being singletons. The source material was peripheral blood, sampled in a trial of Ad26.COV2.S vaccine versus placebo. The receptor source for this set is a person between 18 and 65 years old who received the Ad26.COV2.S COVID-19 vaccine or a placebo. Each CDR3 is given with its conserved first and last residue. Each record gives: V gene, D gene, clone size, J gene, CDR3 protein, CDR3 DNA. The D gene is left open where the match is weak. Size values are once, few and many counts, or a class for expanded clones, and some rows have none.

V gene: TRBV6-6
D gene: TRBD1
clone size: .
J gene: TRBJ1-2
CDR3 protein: CASSPGTGVNYGYTF
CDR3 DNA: TGTGCCAGCAGCCCCGGGACAGGAGTTAACTATGGCTACACCTTC

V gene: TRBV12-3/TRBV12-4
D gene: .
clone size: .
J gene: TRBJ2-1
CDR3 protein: CASSFLDEQFF
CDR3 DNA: TGTGCCAGCAGTTTCTTAGATGAGCAGTTCTTC

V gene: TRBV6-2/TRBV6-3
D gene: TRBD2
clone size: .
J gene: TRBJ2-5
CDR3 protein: CASSPRGGVRETQYF
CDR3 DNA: TGTGCCAGCAGTCCCCGGGGGGGGGTTCGAGAGACCCAGTACTTC

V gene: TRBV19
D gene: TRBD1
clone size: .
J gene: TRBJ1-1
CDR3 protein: CASRLTGGLAFF
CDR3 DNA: TGTGCCAGTAGACTAACAGGGGGTTTAGCTTTCTTT

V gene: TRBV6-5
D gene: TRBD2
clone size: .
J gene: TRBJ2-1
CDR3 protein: CASSYETGGGGEQFF
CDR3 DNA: TGTGCCAGCAGTTACGAGACGGGAGGGGGAGGCGAGCAGTTCTTC

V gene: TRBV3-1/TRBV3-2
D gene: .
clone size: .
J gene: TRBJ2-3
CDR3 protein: CASSQEQADTQYF
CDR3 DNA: TGTGCCAGCAGCCAAGAACAGGCAGATACGCAGTATTTT

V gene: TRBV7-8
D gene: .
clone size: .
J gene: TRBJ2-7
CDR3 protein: CASSQDGSYEQYF
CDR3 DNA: TGTGCCAGCAGCCAGGACGGGTCCTACGAGCAGTACTTC

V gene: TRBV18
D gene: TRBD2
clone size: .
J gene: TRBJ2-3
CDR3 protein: CASSPGLRNTDTQYF
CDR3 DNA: TGTGCCAGCTCACCGGGACTAAGAAACACAGATACGCAGTATTTT

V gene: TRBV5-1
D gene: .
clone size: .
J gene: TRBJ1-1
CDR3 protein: CASSLAEGAEAFF
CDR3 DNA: TGCGCCAGCAGCTTGGCTGAAGGAGCTGAAGCTTTCTTT

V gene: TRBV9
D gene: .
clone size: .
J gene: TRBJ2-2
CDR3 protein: CASSVTGYVSNTGELFF
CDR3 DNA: TGTGCCAGCAGCGTCACAGGGTATGTTTCGAACACCGGGGAGCTGTTTTTT

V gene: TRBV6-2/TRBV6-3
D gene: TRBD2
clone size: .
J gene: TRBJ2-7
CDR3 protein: CASSYKLAVISHYEQYF
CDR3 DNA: TGTGCCAGCAGTTACAAACTAGCGGTTATAAGCCACTACGAGCAGTACTTC

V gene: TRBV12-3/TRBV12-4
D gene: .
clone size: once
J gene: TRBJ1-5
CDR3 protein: CASQGQGYQPQHF
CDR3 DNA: TGTGCCAGCCAGGGGCAGGGCTATCAGCCCCAGCATTTT

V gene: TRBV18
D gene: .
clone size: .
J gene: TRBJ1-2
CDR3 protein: CASSPGTQVNYGYTF
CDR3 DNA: TGTGCCAGCTCACCCGGGACCCAAGTCAACTATGGCTACACCTTC

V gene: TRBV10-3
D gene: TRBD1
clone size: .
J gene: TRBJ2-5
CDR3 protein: CAISEWQGAGETQYF
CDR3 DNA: TGTGCCATCAGTGAGTGGCAGGGGGCGGGAGAGACCCAGTACTTC

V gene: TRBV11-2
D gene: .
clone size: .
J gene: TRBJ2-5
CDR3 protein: CASSSAETQYF
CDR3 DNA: TGTGCCAGCAGCTCTGCGGAAACCCAGTACTTC

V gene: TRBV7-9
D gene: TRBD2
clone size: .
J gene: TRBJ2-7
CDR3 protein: CASSSPASLAEEQYF
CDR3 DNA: TGTGCCAGCAGCTCGCCTGCCTCCCTAGCGGAAGAGCAGTACTTC

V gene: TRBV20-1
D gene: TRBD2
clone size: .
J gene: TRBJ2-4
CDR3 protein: CSASRAGENIQYF
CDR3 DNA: TGCAGTGCTAGTAGAGCGGGAGAAAACATTCAGTACTTC

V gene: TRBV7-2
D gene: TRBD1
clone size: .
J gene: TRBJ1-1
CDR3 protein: CASSLYRDRPNTEAFF
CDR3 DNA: TGTGCCAGCAGCTTATACCGGGACAGGCCTAACACTGAAGCTTTCTTT

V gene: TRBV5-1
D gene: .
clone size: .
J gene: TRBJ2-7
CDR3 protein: CASSPHGRDEQYF
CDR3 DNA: TGCGCCAGCAGCCCCCATGGCAGGGACGAGCAGTACTTC

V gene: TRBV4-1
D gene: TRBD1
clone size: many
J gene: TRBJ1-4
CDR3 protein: CASSQTGANEKLFF
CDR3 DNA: TGCGCCAGCAGCCAGACAGGGGCCAATGAAAAACTGTTTTTT

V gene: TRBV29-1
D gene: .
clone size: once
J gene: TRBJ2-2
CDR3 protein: CSVLNRNTGELFF
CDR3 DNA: TGCAGCGTTTTGAACCGAAACACCGGGGAGCTGTTTTTT

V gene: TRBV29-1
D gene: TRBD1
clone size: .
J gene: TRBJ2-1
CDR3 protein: CSVVVGQGGNEQFF
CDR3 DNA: TGCAGCGTTGTTGTGGGACAGGGTGGAAATGAGCAGTTCTTC

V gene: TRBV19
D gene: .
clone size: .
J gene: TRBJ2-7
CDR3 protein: CASQGYNTYEQYF
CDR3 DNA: TGTGCGTCACAGGGTTACAACACCTACGAGCAGTACTTC

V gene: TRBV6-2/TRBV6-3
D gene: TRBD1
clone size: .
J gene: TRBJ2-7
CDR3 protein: CASSAPSGTGVGSYEQYF
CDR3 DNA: TGTGCCAGCAGTGCCCCCTCCGGGACAGGGGTAGGCTCCTACGAGCAGTACTTC

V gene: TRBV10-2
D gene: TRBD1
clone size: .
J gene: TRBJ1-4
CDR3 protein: CASRDRAEKLFF
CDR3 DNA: TGCGCCAGCCGGGACAGGGCCGAAAAACTGTTTTTT

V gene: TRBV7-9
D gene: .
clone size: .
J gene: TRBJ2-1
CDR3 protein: CASSLLGVGYNEQFF
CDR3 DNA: TGTGCCAGCAGCTTATTGGGAGTTGGGTACAATGAGCAGTTCTTC

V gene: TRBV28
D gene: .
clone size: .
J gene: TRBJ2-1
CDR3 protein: CASSLPRDSNEQFF
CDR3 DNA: TGTGCCAGCAGTCTACCCCGGGACTCCAATGAGCAGTTCTTC

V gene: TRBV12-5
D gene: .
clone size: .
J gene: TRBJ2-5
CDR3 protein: CASLRQETQYF
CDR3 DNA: TGTGCTAGTCTTCGGCAAGAGACCCAGTACTTC

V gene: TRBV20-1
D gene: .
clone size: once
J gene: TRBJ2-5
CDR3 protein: CSARVGRDQYF
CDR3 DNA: TGCAGTGCTAGAGTCGGCCGAGACCAGTACTTC

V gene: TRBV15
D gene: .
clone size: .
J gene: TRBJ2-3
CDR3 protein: CATSQQGQSTDTQYF
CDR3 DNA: TGTGCCACATCTCAACAGGGCCAAAGCACAGATACGCAGTATTTT

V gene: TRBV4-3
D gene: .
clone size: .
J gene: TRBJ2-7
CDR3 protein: CASSQDVGQRNSYEQYF
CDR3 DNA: TGCGCCAGCAGCCAAGATGTCGGACAGCGCAACTCCTACGAGCAGTACTTC